A single sample gave rise to the 13 T cell receptor beta chains below, sequenced in a study of shared clonotypes between healthy human individuals. The protocol was immunoSEQ multiplex PCR, while the TCRdb copy is restricted to in-frame clones and leaves out a portion. Of about 1.9 million clones in the sample, just over 90% were seen once. Naive CD8 cells, CD45RO-negative and positively selected for CCR7, excluded terminally differentiated effector memory CD45RA+ cells. Sample: naive CD8+ T cells from PBMCs. These receptors came from a man between 18 and 35 years old in good health. Some clones in this sample may be carry-over from other donors' samples.

The CDR3 sequence: CASSPSKVAGNTIYF. DNA of the CDR3: TGTGCCAGCAGCCCGTCGAAGGTAGCTGGAAACACCATATATTTT. The rearrangement links TRBV5-4 to TRBJ1-3; unclear D gene. This CDR3 spans 15 amino acids. V shed 4 bases and J shed 2 bases, with 13 bases lying between them. Germline V gene lookup returns CDR1 SGHNT and CDR2 YYREEE (reference sequence).

This rearrangement joins TRBV11-2 to TRBJ2-3; 11 nucleotides align to TRBD2. The CDR3 covers 17 residues. V dropped 5 bases and J dropped 4; count of bases not matched to a gene: 11. CDR1 SGHAT and CDR2 FQNNGV come from the germline V gene. CDR3 sequence: CASSLNSGRAKADTQYF. The CDR3 nucleotides are TGTGCCAGCAGCCTGAATAGCGGGAGGGCCAAAGCAGATACGCAGTATTTT.

CDR3 amino acids: CASSLAGQVYNEQFF. CDR3 bases: TGTGCCAGCAGTTTAGCGGGACAGGTATACAATGAGCAGTTCTTC. The chain couples TRBV27 to TRBJ2-1; 8 nucleotides match TRBD1. This CDR3 comprises 15 residues. The J segment lost 4 bases and the V segment lost 2 bases, leaving 4 bases of the junction unmatched. Germline V gene sequence: CDR1 MNHEY, CDR2 SMNVEV (reference sequence).

V and J are TRBV4-1 and TRBJ2-1, with D possibly TRBD1 on 5 matching bases. Germline loops: CDR1 MGHRA, CDR2 YSYEKL. This CDR3 contains 15 residues. V lost 0 bases, J lost 6 bases, and 12 bases lay in between. For the CDR3, the DNA is TGCGCCAGCAGCCAAGAGGGGCCCAATTCCAATGAGCAGTTCTTC. Its translation is CASSQEGPNSNEQFF.

This chain connects TRBV19 to TRBJ1-2, with D perhaps TRBD1 (5 bases). Looked up from germline, CDR1 is LNHDA and CDR2 is SQIVND (reference sequence). The CDR3 consists of 14 residues. V was shortened by 5 bases and J by 3 bases, with 13 bases between the two germline ends. CDR3 in amino acids: CASSAIGAYYGYTF. The CDR3 DNA is TGTGCCAGTAGTGCGATCGGGGCTTACTATGGCTACACCTTC.

This chain connects TRBV4-2 to TRBJ2-1; the D gene could be TRBD1 or TRBD2 (5 bases each). V was clipped by 4 bases and J by 6 bases, with 16 bases between them. CDR3 size: 15 residues. Germline V gene sequence: CDR1 LGHNA, CDR2 YNFKEQ. Here the CDR3 DNA reads TGTGCCAGCAGCCCGGTTGGGGGTAGACTCAATGAGCAGTTCTTC. Protein: CASSPVGGRLNEQFF.

The J gene is TRBJ1-6, the V gene TRBV9; no clear D. Deletions cut 0 bases from V and 7 bases from J, with 11 bases between. The CDR3 is made up of 15 amino acids. CDR1 SGDLS and CDR2 YYNGEE come from the germline V gene. The CDR3: CASSVEDGENSPLHF. The CDR3 nucleotides read TGTGCCAGCAGCGTAGAGGACGGCGAGAATTCACCCCTCCACTTT.

This sequence joins TRBV27 and TRBJ2-7; TRBD1 matches at 8 bases. The germline CDR1 and CDR2 sequences are MNHEY and SMNVEV (reference sequence). Unmatched junction bases numbered 6, after V lost 6 bases and J lost 2 bases. This CDR3 is built from 14 residues. CDR3 sequence reads: CASSRTGWAYEQYF. CDR3 coding DNA: TGTGCCAGCAGCAGGACAGGGTGGGCCTACGAGCAGTACTTC.

The V call is TRBV2, the J call TRBJ2-3; possibly TRBD1 or TRBD2 for D (6 bases each). CDR3 size: 15 residues. V shed 9 bases and J shed 2 bases, with 18 bases lying between them. Germline values: CDR1 SNHLY, CDR2 FYNNEI. The CDR3, as DNA: TGTGCCAGGGAAACGACTAGGACAGACACAGATACGCAGTATTTT. Translation: CARETTRTDTDTQYF.

This chain joins TRBV5-1 and TRBJ1-4, with a possible D match to TRBD1 (5 bases). The CDR3 extends over 13 amino acids. V dropped 2 bases and J dropped 5 bases, with 7 bases sitting between them. Per germline, CDR1 SGHRS and CDR2 YFSETQ. In nucleotides, the CDR3 is TGCGCCAGCAGCTTAGGGGAGAATGAAAAACTGTTTTTT. Encoded protein: CASSLGENEKLFF.

The chain recombines TRBV28 with TRBJ2-1; D call uncertain. This CDR3 has 11 amino acids. Deletions cut 6 bases from V and 3 bases from J, with 3 bases between. The V gene's germline CDR1 is MDHEN and CDR2 SYDVKM. The CDR3 loop is CASRDYNEQFF. The CDR3, as DNA: TGTGCCAGCAGGGACTACAATGAGCAGTTCTTC.

V usage is TRBV25-1 and J usage is TRBJ1-6; D gene uncertain. The CDR3 extends over 15 amino acids. V was clipped by 1 base and J by 5 bases, with 9 bases between them. From germline, CDR1 is MGHDK and CDR2 SYGVNS. As DNA, the CDR3 is TGTGCCAGCAGTGAATCACCGCACCATAATTCACCCCTCCACTTT. This codes for CASSESPHHNSPLHF. Together with reference TRBV25-1 and TRBJ1-6, the CDR3 gives the full variable domain: EADIYQTPRYLVIGTGKKITLECSQTMGHDKMYWYQQDPGMELHLIHYSYGVNSTEKGDLSSESTVSRIRTEHFPLTLESARPSHTSQYLCASSESPHHNSPLHFGNGTRLTVT.

The chain combines TRBV19 with TRBJ2-7, with TRBD2 matching over 7 bases. V gave up 8 bases and J gave up 4 bases; unmatched junction bases: 5. Germline values: CDR1 LNHDA, CDR2 SQIVND (reference sequence). This CDR3 region has 12 residues. The CDR3 is CASGGSLYEQYF. Here the CDR3 DNA reads TGTGCCAGTGGCGGGAGTTTATACGAGCAGTACTTC. The whole variable domain, filled in from reference TRBV19 and TRBJ2-7, reads DGGITQSPKYLFRKEGQNVTLSCEQNLNHDAMYWYRQDPGQGLRLIYYSQIVNDFQKGDIAEGYSVSREKKESFPLTVTSAQKNPTAFYLCASGGSLYEQYFGPGTRLTVT.